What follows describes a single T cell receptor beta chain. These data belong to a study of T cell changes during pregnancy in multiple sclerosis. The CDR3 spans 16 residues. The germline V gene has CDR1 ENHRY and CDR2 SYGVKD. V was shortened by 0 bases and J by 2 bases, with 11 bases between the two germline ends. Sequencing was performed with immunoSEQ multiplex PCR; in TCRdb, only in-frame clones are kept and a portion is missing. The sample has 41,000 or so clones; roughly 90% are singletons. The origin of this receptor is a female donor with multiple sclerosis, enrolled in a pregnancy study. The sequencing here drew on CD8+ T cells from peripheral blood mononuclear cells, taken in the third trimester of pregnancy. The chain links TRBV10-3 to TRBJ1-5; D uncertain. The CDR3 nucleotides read TGTGCCATCAGTGAGTCCTCAGGAATAGGCAATCAGCCCCAGCATTTT. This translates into CAISESSGIGNQPQHF.